The rows below give T cell receptor beta chains drawn from one sample of a study of blood T cell repertoires in COVID-19. Profiling relied on immunoSEQ multiplex PCR, and the TCRdb table lists in-frame clones only, not all of them. The data contain under 85,000 clones, roughly 80% of them singletons. Sequencing used peripheral blood. These receptors all come from a man under 40 with COVID-19, enrolled during active disease. Each CDR3 is given with its conserved first and last residue. The D gene is left open where the match is weak. Rows may omit the clone size; those that give it use once, few, many or a size class.

CDR3 length: 14; J gene: TRBJ2-5; clone size: NA; V gene: TRBV9; D gene: TRBD2; CDR3 DNA: TGTGCCAGCAGCGCAAAGCGGGAACAAGAGACCCAGTACTTC; CDR3 protein: CASSAKREQETQYF
CDR3 length: 14; J gene: TRBJ1-2; clone size: NA; V gene: TRBV18; D gene: TRBD1; CDR3 DNA: TGTGCCAGCTCACCCGACAGGGGTAACTATGGCTACACCTTC; CDR3 protein: CASSPDRGNYGYTF
CDR3 length: 14; J gene: TRBJ1-2; clone size: NA; V gene: TRBV10-3; D gene: TRBD1; CDR3 DNA: TGTGCCATCAGTAATAAGACAGGGCTGGATGGCTACACCTTC; CDR3 protein: CAISNKTGLDGYTF
CDR3 length: 16; J gene: TRBJ2-3; clone size: NA; V gene: TRBV7-9; D gene: TRBD2; CDR3 DNA: TGTGCCAGCAGCTTTAACTTAGCGGGAGGAACAGATACGCAGTATTTT; CDR3 protein: CASSFNLAGGTDTQYF
CDR3 length: 14; J gene: TRBJ1-2; clone size: once; V gene: TRBV9; D gene: NA; CDR3 DNA: TGTGCCAGCAGCGTGAGGGAAGGTTGGGGTGGCTACACCTTC; CDR3 protein: CASSVREGWGGYTF
CDR3 length: 12; J gene: TRBJ1-3; clone size: NA; V gene: TRBV2; D gene: NA; CDR3 DNA: TGTGCCAGCGACAGCTCTGGAAACACCATATATTTT; CDR3 protein: CASDSSGNTIYF
CDR3 length: 18; J gene: TRBJ2-1; clone size: NA; V gene: TRBV11-2; D gene: TRBD2; CDR3 DNA: TGTGCCAGCAGCTTAGCCTCCTCCCTGGCTAGCGGGTACAATGAGCAGTTCTTC; CDR3 protein: CASSLASSLASGYNEQFF
CDR3 length: 17; J gene: TRBJ2-1; clone size: NA; V gene: TRBV19; D gene: NA; CDR3 DNA: TGTGCCAGTAGTCAGTCCCCGGGGAGAAGCTCCTACAATGAGCAGTTCTTC; CDR3 protein: CASSQSPGRSSYNEQFF
CDR3 length: 15; J gene: TRBJ1-3; clone size: NA; V gene: TRBV5-6; D gene: TRBD1; CDR3 DNA: TGTGCCAGCAGCGGGACAGGGGGCGCTGGAAACACCATATATTTT; CDR3 protein: CASSGTGGAGNTIYF
CDR3 length: 13; J gene: TRBJ1-1; clone size: few; V gene: TRBV7-9; D gene: NA; CDR3 DNA: TGTGCCAGCACCTGGGGCAGGGCCACTGAAGCTTTCTTT; CDR3 protein: CASTWGRATEAFF
CDR3 length: 15; J gene: TRBJ1-4; clone size: NA; V gene: TRBV19; D gene: NA; CDR3 DNA: TGTGCCAGTAGTACCGAGGGAGGCACCTGGGGGAAACTGTTTTTT; CDR3 protein: CASSTEGGTWGKLFF
CDR3 length: 16; J gene: TRBJ2-1; clone size: NA; V gene: TRBV27; D gene: TRBD1; CDR3 DNA: TGTGCCAGCAGTGTCGTAGGGGGCGTCGTCCGCAATGAGCAGTTCTTC; CDR3 protein: CASSVVGGVVRNEQFF
CDR3 length: 15; J gene: TRBJ2-1; clone size: few; V gene: TRBV9; D gene: TRBD2; CDR3 DNA: TGTGCCAGCAGCGTTACTAGCGGAACCTACAATGAGCAGTTCTTC; CDR3 protein: CASSVTSGTYNEQFF
CDR3 length: 14; J gene: TRBJ2-3; clone size: NA; V gene: TRBV5-6; D gene: NA; CDR3 DNA: TGTGCCAGCAGTGTACTGACTCCCACGAATACGCAGTATTTT; CDR3 protein: CASSVLTPTNTQYF
CDR3 length: 15; J gene: TRBJ2-7; clone size: NA; V gene: TRBV10-3; D gene: NA; CDR3 DNA: TGTGCCATCAGTGAGTCGGTCGGAGGAGCCTACGAGCAGTACTTC; CDR3 protein: CAISESVGGAYEQYF
CDR3 length: 14; J gene: TRBJ2-3; clone size: NA; V gene: TRBV7-8; D gene: TRBD1; CDR3 DNA: TGTGCCAGCGGACAGGGTACCAGCACAGATACGCAGTATTTT; CDR3 protein: CASGQGTSTDTQYF
CDR3 length: 14; J gene: TRBJ2-5; clone size: once; V gene: TRBV28; D gene: NA; CDR3 DNA: TGTGCCAGCAGACAAGGGGGCGGGGTGGAGACCCAGTACTTC; CDR3 protein: CASRQGGGVETQYF
CDR3 length: 14; J gene: TRBJ2-7; clone size: NA; V gene: TRBV7-9; D gene: TRBD2; CDR3 DNA: TGTGCCAGCAGCTCCGGGACTAGGCCCTACGAGCAGTACTTC; CDR3 protein: CASSSGTRPYEQYF
CDR3 length: 14; J gene: TRBJ2-1; clone size: NA; V gene: TRBV28; D gene: TRBD1; CDR3 DNA: TGTGCCAGCAGTTTCCCGGGACAGAACAATGAGCAGTTCTTC; CDR3 protein: CASSFPGQNNEQFF
CDR3 length: 15; J gene: TRBJ1-1; clone size: NA; V gene: TRBV7-2; D gene: NA; CDR3 DNA: TGTGCCAGCACCCCTTGGGGGCTAACGGGCACTGAAGCTTTCTTT; CDR3 protein: CASTPWGLTGTEAFF
CDR3 length: 16; J gene: TRBJ2-7; clone size: NA; V gene: TRBV12-2; D gene: NA; CDR3 DNA: TGTGCAAGTCGCTTTCAGGGGGGTGACGGATCGTACGAGCAGTACTTC; CDR3 protein: CASRFQGGDGSYEQYF
CDR3 length: 15; J gene: TRBJ2-1; clone size: few; V gene: TRBV10-1; D gene: TRBD1; CDR3 DNA: TGCGCCAGCAGTGCCATGGGACAGGGTGTTTATGAGCAGTTCTTC; CDR3 protein: CASSAMGQGVYEQFF
CDR3 length: 13; J gene: TRBJ2-1; clone size: NA; V gene: TRBV7-7; D gene: TRBD1; CDR3 DNA: TGTGCTAGCGCGGGACAGGAAGGACATGAGCAGTTCTTC; CDR3 protein: CASAGQEGHEQFF
CDR3 length: 13; J gene: TRBJ1-5; clone size: NA; V gene: TRBV4-1; D gene: NA; CDR3 DNA: TGCGCCAGCAGCCAAGAGGAGGATCAGCCCCAGCATTTT; CDR3 protein: CASSQEEDQPQHF
CDR3 length: 16; J gene: TRBJ1-5; clone size: NA; V gene: TRBV30; D gene: TRBD1; CDR3 DNA: TGTGCCTGGAGTGACCTGGGACAGTATAGCAATCAGCCCCAGCATTTT; CDR3 protein: CAWSDLGQYSNQPQHF
CDR3 length: 15; J gene: TRBJ2-6; clone size: once; V gene: TRBV6-5; D gene: NA; CDR3 DNA: TGTGCCAGCCACAGAGGGGGGGGCGGGGCCAACGTCCTGACTTTC; CDR3 protein: CASHRGGGGANVLTF
CDR3 length: 15; J gene: TRBJ2-1; clone size: few; V gene: TRBV24-1; D gene: NA; CDR3 DNA: TGTGCCACCAGTGGAATTAGCGGCAAGTACAATGAGCAGTTCTTC; CDR3 protein: CATSGISGKYNEQFF
CDR3 length: 13; J gene: TRBJ2-7; clone size: medium-sized; V gene: TRBV10-2; D gene: NA; CDR3 DNA: TGCGCCAGCGGCCGGGACACCTTCTACGAGCAGTACTTC; CDR3 protein: CASGRDTFYEQYF
CDR3 length: 14; J gene: TRBJ1-1; clone size: few; V gene: TRBV7-8; D gene: TRBD1; CDR3 DNA: TGTGCCAGCAGCTTTGCAGGGGGCAGTGCTGAAGCTTTCTTT; CDR3 protein: CASSFAGGSAEAFF
CDR3 length: 13; J gene: TRBJ2-7; clone size: few; V gene: TRBV7-2; D gene: NA; CDR3 DNA: TGTGCCAGCAGCTTAGTGGGGGGGCGGGAGCAGTACTTC; CDR3 protein: CASSLVGGREQYF
CDR3 length: 14; J gene: TRBJ1-5; clone size: NA; V gene: TRBV5-1; D gene: TRBD1; CDR3 DNA: TGCGCCAGCAGCGGAGGGACAGGGGATCAGCCCCAGCATTTT; CDR3 protein: CASSGGTGDQPQHF
CDR3 length: 14; J gene: TRBJ1-2; clone size: NA; V gene: TRBV5-4; D gene: NA; CDR3 DNA: TGTGCCAGCAGCGGAGGGGTAGACCCCTATGGCTACACCTTC; CDR3 protein: CASSGGVDPYGYTF
CDR3 length: 14; J gene: TRBJ2-2; clone size: NA; V gene: TRBV5-1; D gene: NA; CDR3 DNA: TGCGCCAGCAGCTTCTCGCCAGGGGCCGGGGAGCTGTTTTTT; CDR3 protein: CASSFSPGAGELFF
CDR3 length: 15; J gene: TRBJ1-5; clone size: NA; V gene: TRBV7-2; D gene: NA; CDR3 DNA: TGTGCCAGCAGCTTTGTTCACAATAGCAATCAGCCCCAGCATTTT; CDR3 protein: CASSFVHNSNQPQHF
CDR3 length: 14; J gene: TRBJ1-1; clone size: NA; V gene: TRBV18; D gene: NA; CDR3 DNA: TGTGCCAGCTCACGTCAGGAAATGGGCACTGAAGCTTTCTTT; CDR3 protein: CASSRQEMGTEAFF
CDR3 length: 16; J gene: TRBJ2-7; clone size: NA; V gene: TRBV28; D gene: NA; CDR3 DNA: TGTGCCAGCTGTAAACCCCGGGACTTGACCTCCTACGAGCAGTACTTC; CDR3 protein: CASCKPRDLTSYEQYF
CDR3 length: 10; J gene: TRBJ1-1; clone size: medium-sized; V gene: TRBV7-9; D gene: NA; CDR3 DNA: TGTGCCAGCAGACCTCGGGTAGCTTTCTTT; CDR3 protein: CASRPRVAFF
CDR3 length: 13; J gene: TRBJ2-7; clone size: NA; V gene: TRBV2; D gene: NA; CDR3 DNA: TGTGCCAGCAATCCACAGGGTAACTACGAGCAGTACTTC; CDR3 protein: CASNPQGNYEQYF
CDR3 length: 13; J gene: TRBJ2-7; clone size: NA; V gene: TRBV6-5; D gene: NA; CDR3 DNA: TGTGCCAGCAGCACCCAGGGGAACTACGAGCAGTACTTC; CDR3 protein: CASSTQGNYEQYF
CDR3 length: 16; J gene: TRBJ1-5; clone size: NA; V gene: TRBV6-1; D gene: NA; CDR3 DNA: TGTGCCAGCAGTGAAGCTCGGGGGACGTTGTGGAAACCCCAGCATTTT; CDR3 protein: CASSEARGTLWKPQHF
CDR3 length: 15; J gene: TRBJ2-1; clone size: NA; V gene: TRBV3-1/TRBV3-2; D gene: NA; CDR3 DNA: TGTGCCAGCAGCCAAATGGCTGATGGCTACAATGAGCAGTTCTTC; CDR3 protein: CASSQMADGYNEQFF
CDR3 length: 17; J gene: TRBJ1-5; clone size: many; V gene: TRBV24-1; D gene: NA; CDR3 DNA: TGTGCCACCAGTGATCTAACAGGGCTGAGGATCAATCAGCCCCAGCATTTT; CDR3 protein: CATSDLTGLRINQPQHF
CDR3 length: 14; J gene: TRBJ1-1; clone size: NA; V gene: TRBV6-6; D gene: NA; CDR3 DNA: TGTGCCAGCAGCCCAGGGGTAGAGGGGGCTGAAGCTTTCTTT; CDR3 protein: CASSPGVEGAEAFF
CDR3 length: 16; J gene: TRBJ1-3; clone size: once; V gene: TRBV19; D gene: TRBD1; CDR3 DNA: TGTGCCAGTACCTACGGACAGGGGGGCCCTGGAAACACCATATATTTT; CDR3 protein: CASTYGQGGPGNTIYF
CDR3 length: 14; J gene: TRBJ2-1; clone size: NA; V gene: TRBV30; D gene: TRBD1; CDR3 DNA: TGTGCCTTTTCTCCCGGGACAGGGGGTGAGGAGCAGTTCTTC; CDR3 protein: CAFSPGTGGEEQFF
CDR3 length: 14; J gene: TRBJ1-6; clone size: NA; V gene: TRBV25-1; D gene: TRBD1; CDR3 DNA: TGTGCCAGCAGTGTGTCGACAGGGTCGGAGCCCCTCCACTTT; CDR3 protein: CASSVSTGSEPLHF
CDR3 length: 16; J gene: TRBJ2-2; clone size: NA; V gene: TRBV24-1; D gene: TRBD2; CDR3 DNA: TGTGCCACCAGTGATCCGGGACTAGAGAACACCGGGGAGCTGTTTTTT; CDR3 protein: CATSDPGLENTGELFF
CDR3 length: 15; J gene: TRBJ1-4; clone size: NA; V gene: TRBV7-2; D gene: NA; CDR3 DNA: TGTGCCAGCAGCTTAGCGCACCGGGACGGGGGGAAACTGTTTTTT; CDR3 protein: CASSLAHRDGGKLFF
CDR3 length: 13; J gene: TRBJ2-5; clone size: NA; V gene: TRBV20-1; D gene: NA; CDR3 DNA: TGCAGTGCTAGTCGGGAGCTCGGAGAGACCCAGTACTTC; CDR3 protein: CSASRELGETQYF
CDR3 length: 15; J gene: TRBJ2-4; clone size: NA; V gene: TRBV24-1; D gene: NA; CDR3 DNA: TGTGCCACCAGTGATGCGGGTCAGCACAAAAACATTCAGTACTTC; CDR3 protein: CATSDAGQHKNIQYF
CDR3 length: 12; J gene: TRBJ1-2; clone size: NA; V gene: TRBV30; D gene: NA; CDR3 DNA: TGTGCCTGGAGTGTGGGGGGAGGTGGCTACACCTTC; CDR3 protein: CAWSVGGGGYTF
CDR3 length: 13; J gene: TRBJ2-7; clone size: NA; V gene: TRBV15; D gene: NA; CDR3 DNA: TGTGCCACCAGCAGAGATCCGGACAGCGAGCAGTACTTC; CDR3 protein: CATSRDPDSEQYF
CDR3 length: 16; J gene: TRBJ1-1; clone size: NA; V gene: TRBV5-5; D gene: NA; CDR3 DNA: TGTGCCAGCAGCTTGGTTCAGACCACGGCGGTTGCTGAAGCTTTCTTT; CDR3 protein: CASSLVQTTAVAEAFF
CDR3 length: 15; J gene: TRBJ1-3; clone size: NA; V gene: TRBV7-9; D gene: NA; CDR3 DNA: TGTGCCAGCACCACCGCAGGGGAGAATGGAAACACCATATATTTT; CDR3 protein: CASTTAGENGNTIYF
CDR3 length: 15; J gene: TRBJ2-7; clone size: NA; V gene: TRBV5-1; D gene: TRBD2; CDR3 DNA: TGCGCCAGCAGCGATGGGGGGAGGGCGACCTACGAGCAGTACTTC; CDR3 protein: CASSDGGRATYEQYF